This T cell receptor beta chain was retrieved from a study of T cell responses to AZD1222 COVID-19 vaccine. Findings and caveats of the study: Repertoire sampling was restricted to post-peak T cell response timepoints. Nearly half of spike-specific TCRs reportedly target variant regions that are unmutated in the B.1.351 and B.1.1.7 variants.

Method: immunoSEQ multiplex PCR; TCRdb's copy keeps in-frame clones and lacks some. The table shows 130,000 or so clones, with approximately 94% occurring only once. As concerns this clone: Its matching antigen is unknown.

The V gene lost 5 bases and the J gene lost 3 bases, with 11 bases spanning the gap. CDR1 SGHRS and CDR2 YFSETQ come from the germline V gene. The CDR3 covers 14 residues. The sequence was obtained from an adult in good health. Source: peripheral blood, taken on day 0 of AZD1222 vaccination. The chain employs TRBV5-1 and TRBJ2-2; tentative D call: TRBD2 (6 bases). In nucleotides, the CDR3 is TGCGCCAGCAGTGTTTGGGGGGACACCGGGGAGCTGTTTTTT. Its protein product is CASSVWGDTGELFF.